The 25 T cell receptor beta chains presented below share a single source sample, sequenced in a study of T cell changes during pregnancy in multiple sclerosis. Sequenced by immunoSEQ multiplex PCR; TCRdb stores in-frame clones only, minus some. The sample contains about 110,000 clones, 85% to 95% of which appear only once. The material was peripheral blood, obtained after pregnancy. The receptors were sampled from a female donor with multiple sclerosis, enrolled in a pregnancy study.

The chain uses TRBV5-1 and TRBJ2-7; no reliable D call. Germline V CDR1 and CDR2: SGHRS, YFSETQ. V was trimmed by 4 bases and J by 2 bases, leaving 16 bases between them. The CDR3 length is 15 residues. CDR3 coding DNA: TGCGCCAGCAGCCCTCCCAGGCCGAACCCCTACGAGCAGTACTTC. Encoded protein: CASSPPRPNPYEQYF.

The chain employs TRBV7-9 and TRBJ1-2; 8 bases are shared with TRBD1. CDR1 SEHNR and CDR2 FQNEAQ come from the germline V gene (reference sequence). This CDR3 region has 13 residues. Unmatched junction bases numbered 9, after V lost 2 bases and J lost 13 bases. The CDR3: CASSLSLTGAVTF. As DNA, the CDR3 is TGTGCCAGCAGCTTATCTCTGACAGGGGCAGTCACCTTC.

The rearrangement uses TRBV30 and TRBJ2-3; the D is unclear. Trimming took off 0 bases at V and 3 bases at J, with 7 bases between the two ends. CDR3 length equals 13 residues. Per the germline V gene, CDR1 is GTSNPN and CDR2 is SVGIG (reference sequence). CDR3 loop: CAWSVPGTDTQYF. The CDR3 DNA reads as TGTGCCTGGAGTGTACCAGGTACAGATACGCAGTATTTT.

The chain carries TRBV2 and TRBJ2-2; TRBD1 matches 9 bases. The CDR3 has 17 amino acids. The germline V gene has CDR1 SNHLY and CDR2 FYNNEI. Trimming cost V 6 bases and J 3 bases; bases outside gene matches: 11. The CDR3 bases are TGTGCCAGCAGACGCCCCCGGACAGGGGAAGACACCGGGGAGCTGTTTTTT. The encoded protein is CASRRPRTGEDTGELFF.

J is TRBJ2-1 and V is TRBV7-9; perhaps TRBD1 as D (6 bases). CDR3 length equals 12 residues. CDR1 is SEHNR, CDR2 FQNEAQ, per germline (reference sequence). The V end was cut by 6 bases, the J end by 8 bases, with 11 bases between. CDR3 residues: CASSFTGYEQFF. The CDR3 coding sequence is TGTGCCAGCAGTTTTACAGGGTATGAGCAGTTCTTC. Together with reference TRBV7-9 and TRBJ2-1, the CDR3 gives the full variable domain: DTGVSQNPRHKITKRGQNVTFRCDPISEHNRLYWYRQTLGQGPEFLTYFQNEAQLEKSRLLSDRFSAERPKGSFSTLEIQRTEQGDSAMYLCASSFTGYEQFFGPGTRLTVL.

This chain joins TRBV7-8 and TRBJ2-1; 10 bases fit TRBD2. Per the germline V gene, CDR1 is SGHVS and CDR2 is FQNEAQ. The CDR3 is made up of 17 amino acids. The junction had 5 bases not matched to a gene; V was cut back by 0 bases and J by 3 bases. CDR3 sequence reads: CASSLALGLADYNEQFF. The CDR3 DNA follows: TGTGCCAGCAGCTTAGCCCTAGGACTAGCGGACTACAATGAGCAGTTCTTC.

The V gene is TRBV7-9, the J gene TRBJ1-1; no definite D call. Germline V gene sequence: CDR1 SEHNR, CDR2 FQNEAQ (reference sequence). This CDR3 has 12 amino acids. Trimming removed 3 bases from V and 10 bases from J, with 12 bases in between. The CDR3 reads CASSLSGPAAFF. The CDR3 region has the DNA TGTGCCAGCAGCTTGAGTGGGCCCGCAGCTTTCTTT.

The rearrangement uses TRBV9 and TRBJ1-2, with D unclear. Germline-derived CDR1 and CDR2 are SGDLS and YYNGEE. With 7 bases removed from V and 8 bases from J, the gap between germline ends came to 12 bases. This CDR3 region has 11 residues. The CDR3 region is CASFSSGGYTF. In DNA, the CDR3 is TGTGCCAGCTTTAGTTCAGGCGGCTACACCTTC. Looking up the rest from reference TRBV9 and TRBJ1-2 gives the full variable domain: DSGVTQTPKHLITATGQRVTLRCSPRSGDLSVYWYQQSLDQGLQFLIQYYNGEERAKGNILERFSAQQFPDLHSELNLSSLELGDSALYFCASFSSGGYTFGSGTRLTVV.

CDR3 in DNA: TGTGCCAGCAGTGGGGGCCTCCGGGAGACCCAGTACTTC. Its translation is CASSGGLRETQYF. V gene TRBV2 combines with J gene TRBJ2-5; possibly TRBD1 for D (5 bases). This CDR3 comprises 13 residues. Trimming took off 4 bases at V and 5 bases at J, with 11 bases between the two ends. Looked up from germline, CDR1 is SNHLY and CDR2 is FYNNEI.

This chain links TRBV23-1 with TRBJ2-2; 8 bases map to TRBD1. TRBV23-1 falls under the ORF class, with uncertain function. V gave up 0 bases and J gave up 6 bases; unmatched junction bases: 6. The length of the CDR3 is 16 residues. CDR3 DNA sequence: TGCGCCAGCAGTCAATCGGACAGGGAGGACGCCGGGGAGCTGTTTTTT. Its translation: CASSQSDREDAGELFF.

The chain recombines TRBV11-2 with TRBJ2-7; D unclear. From germline, CDR1 is SGHAT and CDR2 FQNNGV. The CDR3 runs to 14 residues. The V gene lost 3 bases and the J gene lost 3 bases, with 12 bases spanning the gap. The CDR3: CASSLRDFYYEQYF. The CDR3, as DNA: TGTGCCAGCAGCTTGCGTGACTTCTACTACGAGCAGTACTTC.

The V and J genes are TRBV19 and TRBJ2-5; a possible D gene is TRBD2 (5 bases). Trimming shortened V by 5 bases and J by 4 bases, and 8 bases separated the two germline ends. CDR1 is LNHDA and CDR2 is SQIVND in the germline V gene (reference sequence). This CDR3 has 12 amino acids. DNA for the CDR3: TGTGCCAGTAGTCCCCGGGGAGAGACCCAGTACTTC. This encodes CASSPRGETQYF.

The rearrangement links TRBV6-1 to TRBJ2-1, with D perhaps matching TRBD2 (5 bases). Germline V gene data show CDR1 as MNHNS and CDR2 as SASEGT. V lost 6 bases and J 12 bases, leaving 15 bases between the germline ends. The CDR3 spans 12 residues. This CDR3 reads CASRLLGKGQFF. The CDR3 coding sequence is TGTGCCAGCAGGCTGCTCGGGAAGGGGCAGTTCTTC.

The chain recombines TRBV6-1 with TRBJ1-5, with 12 bases fitting TRBD1. The CDR3 covers 14 residues. J gave up 7 bases and V 6 bases, and 4 bases lay outside the gene matches. The V gene's germline CDR1 is MNHNS and CDR2 SASEGT. CDR3: CASRGQGAWQPQHF. The CDR3 DNA sequence: TGTGCCAGCAGGGGACAGGGGGCTTGGCAGCCCCAGCATTTT.

The chain joins TRBV6-5 to TRBJ2-1; D is possibly TRBD1 (6 bases). Germline CDR1 reads MNHEY; CDR2 reads SVGAGI. CDR3 length equals 15 residues. The V and J ends lost 2 bases and 4 bases respectively, with 12 bases between them. CDR3 region: CASSYVRGPYNEQFF. CDR3 nucleotide sequence: TGTGCCAGCAGTTACGTCAGGGGACCTTACAATGAGCAGTTCTTC.

V is TRBV7-3 and J is TRBJ2-3; D not resolved. Trimming took 5 bases from V and 2 from J, leaving 17 bases between them. Germline values: CDR1 SGHTA, CDR2 FQGTGA. This CDR3 region has 16 residues. CDR3 nucleotides: TGTGCCAGCAGCCCACTAAGTGGAGCAAACACAGATACGCAGTATTTT. Encoded protein: CASSPLSGANTDTQYF. Full variable domain (outside the CDR3, taken from reference TRBV7-3 and TRBJ2-3): GAGVSQTPSNKVTEKGKYVELRCDPISGHTALYWYRQSLGQGPEFLIYFQGTGAADDSGLPNDRFFAVRPEGSVSTLKIQRTERGDSAVYLCASSPLSGANTDTQYFGPGTRLTVL.

This clone was seen only once. The V gene is TRBV6-1, the J gene TRBJ1-5; D is undetermined. The V gene's germline CDR1 is MNHNS and CDR2 SASEGT. The V end lost 6 bases, the J end lost 7 bases, and 13 bases lay between the germline ends. CDR3 length: 13 residues. This CDR3 is CASSPETRQPQHF. The CDR3 nucleotides read TGTGCCAGCAGCCCAGAAACGAGGCAGCCCCAGCATTTT.

V is TRBV5-4 and J is TRBJ1-2; unclear D gene. The length of the CDR3 is 12 residues. The V gene lost 0 bases and the J gene lost 6 bases, with 6 bases spanning the gap. The V gene's germline CDR1 is SGHNT and CDR2 YYREEE (reference sequence). CDR3 nucleotide sequence: TGTGCCAGCAGCTTGGACACAAATGGCTACACCTTC. Amino acids: CASSLDTNGYTF. Full variable domain (outside the CDR3, taken from reference TRBV5-4 and TRBJ1-2): ETGVTQSPTHLIKTRGQQVTLRCSSQSGHNTVSWYQQALGQGPQFIFQYYREEENGRGNFPPRFSGLQFPNYSSELNVNALELDDSALYLCASSLDTNGYTFGSGTRLTVV.

This chain links TRBV5-6 with TRBJ2-7; no firm D call. The ends were cut back, 0 bases at V and 2 bases at J, with 15 bases in the middle. CDR3 size: 16 residues. Germline CDR1 is SGHDT and CDR2 is YYEEEE. The CDR3 DNA reads TGTGCCAGCAGCTTGGGCCCGAGAACGATACCCTACGAGCAGTACTTC. Its translation is CASSLGPRTIPYEQYF.

The rearrangement joins TRBV2 to TRBJ2-7; 10 positions agree with TRBD1. V shed 6 bases and J 5 bases; nucleotides not matched to a gene: 13. CDR1 is SNHLY, CDR2 FYNNEI, per germline. The CDR3 covers 16 residues. DNA for the CDR3: TGTGCCAGCAGGACCATTTGGGACAGGGGCTTAGACGAGCAGTACTTC. It encodes CASRTIWDRGLDEQYF.

The chain has TRBV27 and TRBJ1-6; 9 bases line up with TRBD1. This CDR3 region has 16 residues. Germline V CDR1 and CDR2: MNHEY, SMNVEV (reference sequence). V lost 5 bases, J lost 8 bases, and 10 bases stayed unmatched. This CDR3 reads CASSPRRQGGHSPLHF. The CDR3 DNA sequence: TGTGCCAGCAGTCCCAGGAGACAGGGGGGTCATTCACCCCTCCACTTT.

V is TRBV5-6 and J is TRBJ1-2, with TRBD1 matching over 7 bases. Germline V gene data show CDR1 as SGHDT and CDR2 as YYEEEE. CDR3 length equals 13 residues. V lost 5 bases to trimming and J lost 8 bases; unmatched junction nucleotides: 9. CDR3 coding DNA: TGTGCCAGCAGTACAACAGGGGTAATAGGCTACACCTTC. As protein: CASSTTGVIGYTF.

V usage is TRBV4-1 and J usage is TRBJ1-4; 8 nucleotides agree with TRBD1. Germline CDR1 and CDR2: MGHRA and YSYEKL. V gave up 0 bases and J gave up 4 bases; unmatched junction bases: 13. The CDR3 is made up of 19 amino acids. The DNA of the CDR3 is TGCGCCAGCAGCCAAGATAAGGGCAGGGGGCGAAGGGGTAATGAAAAACTGTTTTTT. This sequence encodes CASSQDKGRGRRGNEKLFF.

The chain uses TRBV7-3 and TRBJ2-5, with D possibly being TRBD2 (6 bases). The V gene lost 1 base and the J gene lost 4 bases, with 10 bases spanning the gap. The CDR3 consists of 14 residues. Germline CDR1 SGHTA, CDR2 FQGTGA. In nucleotides, the CDR3 is TGTGCCAGCAGCTTAATCTCGGGAGTAGAGACCCAGTACTTC. This gives the protein CASSLISGVETQYF.

In its sample, this clone was seen once. The rearrangement joins TRBV15 to TRBJ2-3; 12 bases are a match to TRBD2. The V and J ends lost 1 base and 4 bases, in that order; junction bases with no gene match: 3. CDR1 is LNHNV and CDR2 is YYDKDF in the germline V gene (reference sequence). CDR3 length equals 16 residues. CDR3 sequence: CATSRALAGGPDTQYF. The CDR3 nucleotides read TGTGCCACCAGCAGAGCCCTAGCGGGAGGGCCAGATACGCAGTATTTT.